These 30 T cell receptor beta chains were sequenced from one sample in a study of T-cell memory formation after mild COVID-19. TCRdb called the 5' RACE reads again in MiXCR, with one record for every CDR3 protein. The sample holds 450,000 to 650,000 distinct CDR3 sequences, around 20% seen once. The sequenced material came from PBMCs or a T cell subset sorted from them (not recorded which). The receptor source for this set is an adult woman who had mild COVID-19 (a few samples of this study predate the infection). Cell type and time point are not known.

The chain recombines TRBV10-3 with TRBJ2-1; D assignment may be TRBD1 or TRBD2 (5 bases each). Germline V CDR1 and CDR2: ENHRY, SYGVKD. The CDR3 length is 15 residues. Trimming took 5 bases from V and 7 from J, leaving 18 bases between them. This CDR3 is CAISTLGESRNEQFF. CDR3 in DNA: TGTGCCATCAGTACTTTGGGGGAGAGTAGGAATGAGCAGTTCTTC.

This clonotype was detected only once. The chain recombines TRBV7-8 with TRBJ2-3, with TRBD2 matching 15 bases. Germline lookup yields CDR1 SGHVS and CDR2 FQNEAQ. The CDR3 length is 18 residues. V shed 5 bases, J shed 2 bases, and the junction held 8 bases outside the gene matches. CDR3: CASSVLGTSGGITDTQYF. The CDR3 region has the DNA TGTGCCAGCAGCGTATTAGGGACTAGCGGGGGGATCACAGATACGCAGTATTTT.

For the CDR3, the DNA is TGTGCCAGCAGCGTCACCCAGTCTAGCACAGATACGCAGTATTTT. It is translated as CASSVTQSSTDTQYF. V gene TRBV11-3 combines with J gene TRBJ2-3; D is undetermined. V was clipped by 5 bases and J by 0 bases, with 12 bases between them. CDR1 and CDR2 (germline): SGHNT, YENEEA. The CDR3 runs to 15 residues.

V usage is TRBV12-3 or TRBV12-4 and J usage is TRBJ2-2, with 12 bases fitting TRBD2. The CDR3 sequence is 18 residues long. The J segment lost 0 bases and the V segment lost 6 bases, leaving 8 bases of the junction unmatched. Written as DNA, the CDR3 is TGTGCCAGCAGCGACTCTCTAGCGGGGGGGCCGAACACCGGGGAGCTGTTTTTT. This codes for CASSDSLAGGPNTGELFF.

In its sample, this clonotype was seen a few times. The chain couples TRBV24-1 to TRBJ2-3, with D unresolved. Germline CDR1 and CDR2: KGHDR and SFDVKD. Trimming left V 4 bases short and J 0 bases short, with 7 bases between. The CDR3 length is 14 residues. CDR3 sequence (DNA): TGTGCCACCAGTGACCAGGAAAGCACAGATACGCAGTATTTT. Protein: CATSDQESTDTQYF.

The chain is built from TRBV3-1 and TRBJ2-7, with a possible D match to TRBD2 (6 bases). V was clipped by 4 bases and J by 0 bases, with 16 bases between them. The germline gives CDR1 LGHDT, CDR2 YNNKEL (reference sequence). The length of the CDR3 is 16 residues. CDR3 DNA sequence: TGTGCCAGCAGCCCAGGAGGAGGGCTGATCTCCTACGAGCAGTACTTC. Its protein product is CASSPGGGLISYEQYF.

This clonotype was recorded at least ten times. V gene TRBV2 combines with J gene TRBJ1-5, with 8 bases identical to TRBD1. Looked up from germline, CDR1 is SNHLY and CDR2 is FYNNEI. The CDR3 loop spans 18 amino acids. Trimming took 5 bases from V and 2 from J; bases not matched to a gene: 14. The DNA for the CDR3 is TGTGCCAGCAGTAACAAAGTCCCCGCGGGACAGGGCAATCAGCCCCAGCATTTT. Its translation is CASSNKVPAGQGNQPQHF.

The rearrangement uses TRBV6-2 or TRBV6-3 and TRBJ2-1, with D perhaps assigned TRBD1 or TRBD2 (6 bases each). From germline, CDR1 is MNHEY and CDR2 SVGEGT. The V end was cut by 1 base, the J end by 6 bases, with 13 bases between. CDR3 length equals 15 residues. CDR3 sequence (DNA): TGTGCCAGCAGTTACTACGTAAAGGGGGGCAATGAGCAGTTCTTC. It is translated as CASSYYVKGGNEQFF.

The J gene is TRBJ2-2, the V gene TRBV20-1, with 11 bases aligning to TRBD2. The V segment lost 0 bases and the J segment 1 base; nucleotides outside the gene matches: 4. Germline V CDR1 and CDR2: DFQATT, SNEGSKA (reference sequence). The CDR3 sequence is 17 residues long. CDR3 region: CSAREGLAALNTGELFF. The CDR3 DNA follows: TGCAGTGCTAGAGAGGGACTAGCGGCCCTGAACACCGGGGAGCTGTTTTTT.

The chain carries TRBV29-1 and TRBJ2-3, with 7 bases matching TRBD1. The junction had 11 bases not matched to a gene; V was cut back by 0 bases and J by 2 bases. Germline CDR1 and CDR2: SQVTM and ANQGSEA. The CDR3 covers 17 residues. The CDR3 coding sequence is TGCAGCGTTGAAGATGAAAGGGCGGACAGGTTCACAGATACGCAGTATTTT. This sequence encodes CSVEDERADRFTDTQYF.

V and J are TRBV29-1 and TRBJ1-1; 9 bases match TRBD1. The CDR3 totals 13 residues. Germline CDR1 and CDR2: SQVTM and ANQGSEA. V gave up 7 bases and J gave up 6 bases; unmatched junction bases: 9. The CDR3 region is CSGDTGGAAEAFF. For the CDR3, the DNA is TGCAGCGGGGACACAGGGGGCGCAGCTGAAGCTTTCTTT.

On this clonotype itself: The junction departs from the called germline gene at one end, perhaps through a read error. The chain uses TRBV7-2 and TRBJ1-3; unclear D gene. CDR1 is SGHTA and CDR2 is FQGNSA in the germline V gene. This CDR3 region has 15 residues. This chain's CDR3 is CASSYDGNPGNNIYF. CDR3 nucleotide sequence: TGTGCCAGCAGCTACGACGGGAATCCTGGAAACAACATATATTTT.

This clonotype has just a few counts. This sequence joins TRBV7-9 and TRBJ2-5; tentative D call: TRBD1 (7 bases). Per the germline V gene, CDR1 is SEHNR and CDR2 is FQNEAQ (reference sequence). Between the trimmed V and J ends, which lost 6 bases and 0 bases, there was a span of 14 bases. The CDR3 spans 15 residues. CDR3 sequence: CASSPAGQYQETQYF. CDR3 nucleotides: TGTGCCAGCAGTCCTGCGGGACAGTACCAAGAGACCCAGTACTTC.

V gene TRBV24-1 combines with J gene TRBJ2-5; D gene unclear. The ends were cut back, 1 base at V and 5 bases at J, with 10 bases in the middle. This CDR3 is 14 amino acids long. The V gene's germline CDR1 is KGHDR and CDR2 SFDVKD. CDR3 DNA sequence: TGTGCCACCAGTGATTTTGTAGGACCGGAGACCCAGTACTTC. This sequence encodes CATSDFVGPETQYF.

This chain uses TRBV5-1 with TRBJ2-3, with TRBD2 matching 11 bases. Germline lookup yields CDR1 SGHRS and CDR2 YFSETQ. This CDR3 comprises 18 residues. The trim removed 1 base at V and 1 base at J, leaving 8 bases unmatched. CDR3 protein: CASSLLRLAGGRTDTQYF. CDR3 in DNA: TGCGCCAGCAGCTTGTTACGGCTAGCGGGGGGCCGCACAGATACGCAGTATTTT.

This clonotype was seen only a few times. The V call is TRBV10-3, the J call TRBJ2-7; a possible D gene is TRBD1 (5 bases). The V gene's germline CDR1 is ENHRY and CDR2 SYGVKD. CDR3 size: 14 residues. The V end lost 3 bases, the J end lost 2 bases, and 11 bases lay between the germline ends. The chain's CDR3 is CAISDNRLPYEQYF. For the CDR3, the DNA is TGTGCCATCAGTGACAACAGGCTCCCCTACGAGCAGTACTTC.

The rearrangement links TRBV5-1 to TRBJ2-7; D is uncertain. CDR1 and CDR2 from the germline V gene are SGHRS and YFSETQ. Trimming took 1 base from V and 2 from J, leaving 10 bases between them. The CDR3 covers 14 residues. CDR3 sequence: CASSLIPWAYEQYF. DNA for the CDR3: TGCGCCAGCAGCTTGATCCCTTGGGCCTACGAGCAGTACTTC. The whole variable domain, filled in from reference TRBV5-1 and TRBJ2-7, reads KAGVTQTPRYLIKTRGQQVTLSCSPISGHRSVSWYQQTPGQGLQFLFEYFSETQRNKGNFPGRFSGRQFSNSRSEMNVSTLELGDSALYLCASSLIPWAYEQYFGPGTRLTVT.

CDR3 sequence: CASTLRRLAGVTGELFF. CDR3 sequence (DNA): TGTGCCAGCACCCTCCGACGACTAGCGGGAGTCACCGGGGAGCTGTTTTTT. J is TRBJ2-2 and V is TRBV12-3 or TRBV12-4; 12 bases map to TRBD2. V was pared by 7 bases and J by 4 bases, with 10 bases of the junction left unmatched. The CDR3 extends over 17 amino acids.

This clonotype turned up a few times. V and J are TRBV7-2 and TRBJ2-3; a possible D gene is TRBD2 (6 bases). The germline V and J ends were trimmed by 5 bases and 4 bases, with 19 bases remaining between them. Per the germline V gene, CDR1 is SGHTA and CDR2 is FQGNSA. The CDR3 has 16 residues. The CDR3 DNA reads TGTGCCAGCAGCCGATCTAGCGTCGGGTCCGCAGATACGCAGTATTTT. This codes for CASSRSSVGSADTQYF.

There are a few counts of this clonotype. This chain uses TRBV12-3 or TRBV12-4 with TRBJ1-5; TRBD1 matches at 12 bases. V was pared by 4 bases and J by 7 bases, with 8 bases of the junction left unmatched. This CDR3 region has 16 residues. Here the CDR3 DNA reads TGTGCCAGCAGTTCTAAACGGGACAGGGGGCGGCAGCCCCAGCATTTT. This codes for CASSSKRDRGRQPQHF.

V and J are TRBV12-3 or TRBV12-4 and TRBJ2-5; 8 bases are shared with TRBD2. This CDR3 region has 16 residues. V dropped 6 bases and J dropped 5; count of bases not matched to a gene: 14. The CDR3 DNA follows: TGTGCCAGCAGGCGAGAATCTAGCGGGTGGGGGGAGACCCAGTACTTC. The encoded protein is CASRRESSGWGETQYF.

The table lists this clonotype with many counts. The V gene is TRBV20-1, the J gene TRBJ2-1, with D unclear. The CDR3 runs 17 residues. V was clipped by 0 bases and J by 0 bases, with 15 bases between them. CDR1 and CDR2 from the germline V gene are DFQATT and SNEGSKA (reference sequence). CDR3 protein: CSARDPDPLSSYNEQFF. For the CDR3, the DNA is TGCAGTGCTAGAGATCCAGACCCATTAAGCTCCTACAATGAGCAGTTCTTC.

V and J are TRBV30 and TRBJ2-7, with unresolved D. The CDR3 has 11 amino acids. Germline V gives CDR1 GTSNPN, CDR2 SVGIG (reference sequence). Between the trimmed V and J ends, which lost 8 bases and 2 bases, there was a span of 10 bases. The CDR3 nucleotides are TGTGCCGTGGAAGGGCCCTACGAGCAGTACTTC. Its protein product is CAVEGPYEQYF.

This clonotype came up many times. The chain recombines TRBV25-1 with TRBJ1-2; D is undetermined. CDR3 length: 12 amino acids. Deletions cut 8 bases from V and 3 bases from J, with 10 bases between. CDR1 MGHDK and CDR2 SYGVNS come from the germline V gene. CDR3 in amino acids: CASSIWDYGYTF. In DNA form, the CDR3 reads TGTGCCAGCTCCATATGGGACTATGGCTACACCTTC.

V gene TRBV19 combines with J gene TRBJ2-7; D is unclear. The CDR3 runs to 13 residues. The V gene lost 3 bases and the J gene lost 3 bases, with 9 bases spanning the gap. Germline CDR1 reads LNHDA; CDR2 reads SQIVND (reference sequence). CDR3 nucleotides: TGTGCCAGTAGTATGGGTTTAATCTACGAGCAGTACTTC. Translated, it gives CASSMGLIYEQYF.

The J gene is TRBJ1-1, the V gene TRBV5-1; tentative D call: TRBD1 (5 bases). V was pared by 3 bases and J by 1 base, with 19 bases between. This CDR3 is 17 amino acids long. Germline V lookup: CDR1 SGHRS, CDR2 YFSETQ. CDR3 bases: TGCGCCAGCAGCTCGAGACAGAGGTGGCAGCCGAACACTGAAGCTTTCTTT. Protein: CASSSRQRWQPNTEAFF.

This clonotype was counted a few times. This chain uses TRBV20-1 with TRBJ2-7; 8 bases align to TRBD1. This CDR3 comprises 14 residues. CDR1 and CDR2 from the germline V gene are DFQATT and SNEGSKA (reference sequence). V shed 0 bases, J shed 3 bases, and the junction held 4 bases outside the gene matches. The CDR3 DNA reads TGCAGTGCTAGAGAGGCAGGGGGCCTCTACGAGCAGTACTTC. This gives the protein CSAREAGGLYEQYF.

The rearrangement uses TRBV10-3 and TRBJ1-2; D is uncertain. Germline assignment: CDR1 ENHRY and CDR2 SYGVKD. The V and J ends lost 6 bases and 8 bases respectively, with 13 bases between them. The CDR3 length is 12 residues. The CDR3 protein is CAISDPAAGYTF. The CDR3, as DNA: TGTGCCATCAGCGACCCAGCGGCCGGCTACACCTTC.

The chain joins TRBV12-3 or TRBV12-4 to TRBJ1-2, with no clear D. The CDR3 runs 14 residues. The V end lost 6 bases, the J end lost 2 bases, and 13 bases lay between the germline ends. The CDR3 region has the DNA TGTGCCAGCAGCTACGGCGGCGTAAACTATGGCTACACCTTC. Protein: CASSYGGVNYGYTF.

The CDR3 sequence: CASSQELNYGYTF. In DNA, the CDR3 is TGTGCCAGCAGCCAAGAGCTAAACTATGGCTACACCTTC. The rearrangement links TRBV14 to TRBJ1-2, with D unclear. Trimming removed 0 bases at V and 2 bases at J, with 4 bases between. The CDR3 has 13 residues. The V gene's germline CDR1 is SGHDN and CDR2 FVKESK.